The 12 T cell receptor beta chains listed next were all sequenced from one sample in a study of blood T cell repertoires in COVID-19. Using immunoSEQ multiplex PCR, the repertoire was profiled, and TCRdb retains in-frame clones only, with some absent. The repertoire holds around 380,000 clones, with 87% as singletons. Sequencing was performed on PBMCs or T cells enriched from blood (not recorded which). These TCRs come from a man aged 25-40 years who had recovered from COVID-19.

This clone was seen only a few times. The CDR3 nucleotides read TGTGCCAGCAGCTTCGGGACACCCATGAACACTGAAGCTTTCTTT. This gives the protein CASSFGTPMNTEAFF. The chain is built from TRBV5-6 and TRBJ1-1, with D perhaps matching TRBD1 (6 bases). Germline V CDR1 and CDR2: SGHDT, YYEEEE. V shed 2 bases and J shed 0 bases, with 11 bases lying between them. The CDR3 loop spans 15 amino acids. Variable domain in full (rest from reference TRBV5-6 and TRBJ1-1): DAGVTQSPTHLIKTRGQQVTLRCSPKSGHDTVSWYQQALGQGPQFIFQYYEEEERQRGNFPDRFSGHQFPNYSSELNVNALLLGDSALYLCASSFGTPMNTEAFFGQGTRLTVV.

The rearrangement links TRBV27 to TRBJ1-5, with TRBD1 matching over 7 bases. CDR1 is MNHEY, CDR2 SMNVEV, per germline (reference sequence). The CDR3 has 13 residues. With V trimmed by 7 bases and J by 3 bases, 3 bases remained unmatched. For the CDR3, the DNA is TGTGCCAGCACGGACAGGTTCAATCAGCCCCAGCATTTT. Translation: CASTDRFNQPQHF.

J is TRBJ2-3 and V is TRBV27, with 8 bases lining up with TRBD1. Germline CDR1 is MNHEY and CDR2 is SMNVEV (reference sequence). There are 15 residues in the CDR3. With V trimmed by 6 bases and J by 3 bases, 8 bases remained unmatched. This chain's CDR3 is CASSEQGVKTDTQYF. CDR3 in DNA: TGTGCCAGCAGCGAACAGGGGGTGAAAACAGATACGCAGTATTTT.

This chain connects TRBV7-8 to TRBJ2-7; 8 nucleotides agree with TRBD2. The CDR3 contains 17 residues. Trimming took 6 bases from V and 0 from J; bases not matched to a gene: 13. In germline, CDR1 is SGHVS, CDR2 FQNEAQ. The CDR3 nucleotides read TGTGCCAGCAGAAAAAATGAGGCGGGGGGCAGCTCCTACGAGCAGTACTTC. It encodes CASRKNEAGGSSYEQYF.

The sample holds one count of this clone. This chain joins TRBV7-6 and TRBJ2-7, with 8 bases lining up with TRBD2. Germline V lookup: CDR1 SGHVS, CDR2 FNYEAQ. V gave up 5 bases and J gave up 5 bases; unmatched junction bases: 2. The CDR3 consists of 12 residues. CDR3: CASSRLANEQYF. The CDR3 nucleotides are TGTGCCAGCAGCCGACTAGCGAACGAGCAGTACTTC.

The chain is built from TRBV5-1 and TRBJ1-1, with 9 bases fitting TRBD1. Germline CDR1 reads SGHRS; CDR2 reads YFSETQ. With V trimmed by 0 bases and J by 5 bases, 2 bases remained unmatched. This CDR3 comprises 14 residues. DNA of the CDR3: TGCGCCAGCAGCTTGGGGGACAGGGAGACTGAAGCTTTCTTT. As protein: CASSLGDRETEAFF.

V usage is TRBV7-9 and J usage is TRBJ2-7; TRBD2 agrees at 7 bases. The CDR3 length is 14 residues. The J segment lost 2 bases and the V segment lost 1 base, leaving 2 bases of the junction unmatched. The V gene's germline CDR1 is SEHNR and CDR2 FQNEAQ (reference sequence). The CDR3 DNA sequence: TGTGCCAGCAGCTTAGGACTAGCTCCCTACGAGCAGTACTTC. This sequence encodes CASSLGLAPYEQYF.

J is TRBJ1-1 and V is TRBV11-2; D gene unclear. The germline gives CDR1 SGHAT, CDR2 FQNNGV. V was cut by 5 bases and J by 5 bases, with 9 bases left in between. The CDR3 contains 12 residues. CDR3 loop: CASSNQATEAFF. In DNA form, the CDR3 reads TGTGCCAGCAGCAATCAAGCGACTGAAGCTTTCTTT. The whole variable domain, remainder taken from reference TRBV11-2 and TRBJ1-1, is EAGVAQSPRYKIIEKRQSVAFWCNPISGHATLYWYQQILGQGPKLLIQFQNNGVVDDSQLPKDRFSAERLKGVDSTLKIQPAKLEDSAVYLCASSNQATEAFFGQGTRLTVV.

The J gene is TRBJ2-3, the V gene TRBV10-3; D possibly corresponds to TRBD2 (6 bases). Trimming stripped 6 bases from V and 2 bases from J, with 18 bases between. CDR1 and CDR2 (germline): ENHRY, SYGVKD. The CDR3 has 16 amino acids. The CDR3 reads CAISHPGLGDTDTQYF. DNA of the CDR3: TGTGCCATCAGCCACCCGGGACTGGGGGACACAGATACGCAGTATTTT.

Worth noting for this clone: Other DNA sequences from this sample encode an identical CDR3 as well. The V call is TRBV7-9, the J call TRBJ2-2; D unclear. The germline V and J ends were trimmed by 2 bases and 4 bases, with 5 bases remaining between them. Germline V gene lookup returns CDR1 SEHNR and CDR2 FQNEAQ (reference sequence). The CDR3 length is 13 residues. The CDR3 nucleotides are TGTGCCAGCAGCTTAAGGAGCACCGGGGAGCTGTTTTTT. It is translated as CASSLRSTGELFF.

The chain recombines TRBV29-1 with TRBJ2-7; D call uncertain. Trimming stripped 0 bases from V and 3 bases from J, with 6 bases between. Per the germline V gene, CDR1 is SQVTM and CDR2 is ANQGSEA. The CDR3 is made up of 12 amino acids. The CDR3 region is CSVEDHGYEQYF. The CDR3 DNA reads TGCAGCGTTGAAGATCACGGCTACGAGCAGTACTTC.

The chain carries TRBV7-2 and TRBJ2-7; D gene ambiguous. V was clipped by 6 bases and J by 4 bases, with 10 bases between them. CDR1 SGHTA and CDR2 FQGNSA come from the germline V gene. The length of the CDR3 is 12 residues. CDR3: CASRGMPYEQYF. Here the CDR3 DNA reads TGTGCCAGCAGGGGCATGCCTTACGAGCAGTACTTC.